One and the same sample provided the 21 T cell receptor beta chains below, sequenced in a study of blood T cells in healthy people across ages. Together with a sample-barcoded 5' primer, a J-beta primer mix was included in a second PCR lasting about 6 to 11 cycles. MiXCR, run by TCRdb on the 5' RACE reads, gives a single entry per CDR3 protein. This table holds around 1,800,000 distinct CDR3 sequences, roughly two fifths found once. The source material was blood. These receptors came from a human donor in good health.

This chain links TRBV20-1 with TRBJ1-1; the D gene is possibly TRBD1 (6 bases). The CDR3 covers 11 residues. V lost 3 bases and J lost 5, with 7 bases in between. CDR1 DFQATT and CDR2 SNEGSKA come from the germline V gene (reference sequence). DNA of the CDR3: TGCAGTGCTAGTGGGACAACTGAAGCTTTCTTT. Translation: CSASGTTEAFF.

This clonotype came up many times. The gene calls are TRBV29-1 and TRBJ2-4, with D maybe TRBD1 (6 bases). The ends were cut back, 4 bases at V and 7 bases at J, with 14 bases in the middle. CDR3 length: 13 amino acids. Per germline, CDR1 SQVTM and CDR2 ANQGSEA. The CDR3 nucleotides read TGCAGCGTTGGAGAGGGGGTGGGGAACATTCAGTACTTC. Its protein is CSVGEGVGNIQYF.

J is TRBJ1-5 and V is TRBV28, with D hard to call. The CDR3 has 14 residues. Trimming stripped 5 bases from V and 4 bases from J, with 12 bases between. Germline V gene sequence: CDR1 MDHEN, CDR2 SYDVKM. CDR3 in amino acids: CASSRVVGNQPQHF. The CDR3 DNA reads as TGTGCCAGCAGTCGGGTCGTAGGTAATCAGCCCCAGCATTTT.

In its sample, this clonotype was seen a few times. The rearrangement links TRBV4-2 to TRBJ2-4; D possibly corresponds to TRBD2 (5 bases). The CDR3 is 15 amino acids. Germline lookup yields CDR1 LGHNA and CDR2 YNFKEQ. The V end lost 1 base, the J end lost 7 bases, and 14 bases lay between the germline ends. The CDR3 nucleotides read TGTGCCAGCAGCCAAGTTTCGCCTAGCACGAACATTCAGTACTTC. Translating gives CASSQVSPSTNIQYF.

The CDR3 loop is CASSTTVRSYNEQFF. The CDR3, as DNA: TGTGCCAGCAGTACTACGGTTCGGTCCTACAATGAGCAGTTCTTC. The chain recombines TRBV27 with TRBJ2-1, with D hard to call. Per germline, CDR1 MNHEY and CDR2 SMNVEV (reference sequence). This CDR3 is built from 15 residues. The germline V and J ends were trimmed by 5 bases and 1 base, with 12 bases remaining between them.

The chain is built from TRBV3-1 and TRBJ2-5, with D perhaps TRBD2 (6 bases). CDR3 length: 14 amino acids. Per germline, CDR1 LGHDT and CDR2 YNNKEL (reference sequence). Trimming took 4 bases from V and 4 from J, leaving 13 bases between them. The CDR3 DNA sequence: TGTGCCAGCAGCCCCCGGGACTTTCTAGAGACCCAGTACTTC. Protein sequence: CASSPRDFLETQYF.

This clonotype was seen a handful of times. V and J are TRBV5-1 and TRBJ2-5, with 14 bases matching TRBD2. Germline V lookup: CDR1 SGHRS, CDR2 YFSETQ. The CDR3 contains 16 residues. The J segment lost 1 base and the V segment lost 3 bases, leaving 2 bases of the junction unmatched. CDR3 residues: CASSWTSGGIQETQYF. DNA of the CDR3: TGCGCCAGCAGCTGGACTAGCGGGGGGATCCAAGAGACCCAGTACTTC.

CDR3 coding DNA: TGTGCCAGCAGCTCTTCGACGACTAGCGGGGGTAGGGGAAAAGAGACCCAGTACTTC. It specifies CASSSSTTSGGRGKETQYF. The chain uses TRBV13 and TRBJ2-5, with TRBD2 matching 12 bases. The germline CDR1 and CDR2 sequences are PRHDT and FYEKMQ (reference sequence). The CDR3 consists of 19 residues. V was pared by 4 bases and J by 3 bases, with 15 bases of the junction left unmatched. Full variable domain (rest looked up from reference TRBV13 and TRBJ2-5): AAGVIQSPRHLIKEKRETATLKCYPIPRHDTVYWYQQGPGQDPQFLISFYEKMQSDKGSIPDRFSAQQFSDYHSELNMSSLELGDSALYFCASSSSTTSGGRGKETQYFGPGTRLLVL.

CDR3 nucleotide sequence: TGTGCCAGCAGTGATCCCGGGACAGGGCCAGATACGCAGTATTTT. This translates into CASSDPGTGPDTQYF. The rearrangement links TRBV25-1 to TRBJ2-3; 9 bases map to TRBD1. The J segment lost 4 bases and the V segment lost 3 bases, leaving 5 bases of the junction unmatched. The CDR3 totals 15 residues. CDR1 is MGHDK, CDR2 SYGVNS, per germline.

The chain combines TRBV7-2 with TRBJ1-2, with no clear D. The CDR3 covers 15 residues. From germline, CDR1 is SGHTA and CDR2 FQGNSA. V lost 1 base and J lost 4, with 13 bases in between. The CDR3 DNA sequence: TGTGCCAGCAGCTTAGACCTCCGACCTATCTATGGCTACACCTTC. Its protein is CASSLDLRPIYGYTF.

V is TRBV5-1 and J is TRBJ1-1; 7 bases match TRBD1. The trim removed 0 bases at V and 1 base at J, leaving 6 bases unmatched. The CDR3 consists of 16 residues. CDR1 and CDR2 (germline): SGHRS, YFSETQ. The CDR3 nucleotides read TGCGCCAGCAGCTTGGAGTCAGGGGGGCGGAACACTGAAGCTTTCTTT. Translating it yields CASSLESGGRNTEAFF.

This clonotype appeared a few times. V gene TRBV20-1 combines with J gene TRBJ2-1; 10 nucleotides line up with TRBD1. This CDR3 is built from 16 residues. Trimming removed 1 base from V and 7 bases from J; junction bases left unmatched: 10. CDR1 is DFQATT, CDR2 SNEGSKA, per germline (reference sequence). The CDR3 nucleotides read TGCAGTGCTAGAGGTTTGGGACAGGGGAGGCGGAATGAGCAGTTCTTC. It encodes CSARGLGQGRRNEQFF.

The chain is built from TRBV5-1 and TRBJ2-5, with D tentatively TRBD2 (5 bases). Trimming removed 0 bases from V and 1 base from J, with 16 bases in between. The CDR3 extends over 17 amino acids. The germline V gene encodes CDR1 SGHRS and CDR2 YFSETQ. DNA for the CDR3: TGCGCCAGCAGCTTGGTTGGCCCGGGATATACCCAAGAGACCCAGTACTTC. Translated: CASSLVGPGYTQETQYF.

This clonotype was picked up a small number of times. This chain joins TRBV6-6 and TRBJ2-1, with a possible D match to TRBD2 (5 bases). This CDR3 is 13 amino acids long. Trimming pared 10 bases from V and 4 bases from J, leaving 14 bases between. Germline V gene data show CDR1 as MNHNY and CDR2 as SVGAGI (reference sequence). CDR3 sequence (DNA): TGTGCCAACACCCGGGAAAGGTACAATGAGCAGTTCTTC. This encodes CANTRERYNEQFF.

The gene calls are TRBV5-1 and TRBJ1-3; D is ambiguous. Trimming pared 1 base from V and 4 bases from J, leaving 9 bases between. CDR1 and CDR2 from the germline V gene are SGHRS and YFSETQ. The CDR3 length is 14 residues. CDR3 nucleotide sequence: TGCGCCAGCAGCTTGTCGGGGTTCGGAAACACCATATATTTT. Translating it yields CASSLSGFGNTIYF.

This clonotype was observed a few times. The chain employs TRBV28 and TRBJ1-1; D gene uncertain. The ends were cut back, 5 bases at V and 0 bases at J, with 19 bases in the middle. The CDR3 runs 17 residues. Germline assignment: CDR1 MDHEN and CDR2 SYDVKM. The CDR3 sequence: CASSPLLAMNMNTEAFF. In DNA form, the CDR3 reads TGTGCCAGCAGTCCTCTCCTGGCAATGAATATGAACACTGAAGCTTTCTTT.

The rearrangement links TRBV7-2 to TRBJ1-5, with no clear D. The V gene lost 7 bases and the J gene lost 3 bases, with 16 bases spanning the gap. CDR1 is SGHTA, CDR2 FQGNSA, per germline. This CDR3 comprises 15 residues. CDR3 protein: CASTPSGSLNQPQHF. In DNA form, the CDR3 reads TGTGCCAGCACCCCGTCGGGCAGCCTCAATCAGCCCCAGCATTTT.

Concerning this clonotype: The junction departs from germline at one end; a sequencing error may be responsible. The J gene is TRBJ1-1, the V gene TRBV7-2; 9 nucleotides agree with TRBD1. This CDR3 is built from 14 residues. Looked up from germline, CDR1 is SGHTA and CDR2 is FQGNSA. The CDR3 protein is CASSWDRVNTEACF. The CDR3, as DNA: TGTGCCAGCAGCTGGGACAGGGTTAACACTGAAGCTTGCTTT.

This clonotype was seen a few times. CDR3 in amino acids: CSARDTLGNIYEQYF. DNA of the CDR3: TGCAGTGCTAGAGATACCCTGGGTAATATCTACGAGCAGTACTTC. The chain carries TRBV20-1 and TRBJ2-7; D gene uncertain. V lost 0 bases and J lost 3, with 15 bases in between. The CDR3 length is 15 residues. Germline V lookup: CDR1 DFQATT, CDR2 SNEGSKA (reference sequence).

The J gene is TRBJ1-4, the V gene TRBV13, with 7 positions matching TRBD1. This CDR3 has 15 amino acids. V trimming: 2 bases; J trimming: 6 bases; junction bases outside the gene matches: 6. CDR1 PRHDT and CDR2 FYEKMQ come from the germline V gene (reference sequence). CDR3 sequence: CASSLFRDSHEKLFF. CDR3 nucleotide sequence: TGTGCCAGCAGCTTATTCAGGGACAGTCATGAAAAACTGTTTTTT.

On this clonotype: The junction differs from germline at one of its ends, possibly a read error. The chain couples TRBV25-1 to TRBJ2-3; D possibly matches TRBD1 or TRBD2 (5 bases each). The CDR3 loop spans 15 amino acids. CDR1 is MGHDK, CDR2 SYGVNS, per germline. The CDR3 loop reads CANSEGTDVTDTQYF. The CDR3 bases are TGTGCCAACAGTGAAGGGACGGACGTAACAGATACGCAGTATTTT.